The sequence of this TCR beta chain was determined in a study of Graves' ophthalmopathy and Graves' hyperthyroidism. This clonotype was seen ten or more times. The CDR3 sequence is 18 residues long. Trimming removed 3 bases at V and 0 bases at J, with 20 bases between. RNA transcripts were the source from which TCR beta CDR3 regions were amplified. The library came from an HTBI-primed first-round RT-PCR and a second-round multiplex PCR. TCRdb reanalysed the multiplex PCR reads using MiXCR and keeps one entry per CDR3 protein. Among 340,000 or so distinct CDR3 sequences listed, 15% to 20% were seen once.

The chain combines TRBV12-3 or TRBV12-4 with TRBJ1-2; maybe TRBD1 (5 bases). The clonotype comes from an adult man with Graves' ophthalmopathy. Sequenced sample: peripheral blood. In DNA, the CDR3 is TGTGCCAGCAGTTTTGGTTACGGGGCAGGAAAAGCTAACTATGGCTACACCTTC. As protein: CASSFGYGAGKANYGYTF.